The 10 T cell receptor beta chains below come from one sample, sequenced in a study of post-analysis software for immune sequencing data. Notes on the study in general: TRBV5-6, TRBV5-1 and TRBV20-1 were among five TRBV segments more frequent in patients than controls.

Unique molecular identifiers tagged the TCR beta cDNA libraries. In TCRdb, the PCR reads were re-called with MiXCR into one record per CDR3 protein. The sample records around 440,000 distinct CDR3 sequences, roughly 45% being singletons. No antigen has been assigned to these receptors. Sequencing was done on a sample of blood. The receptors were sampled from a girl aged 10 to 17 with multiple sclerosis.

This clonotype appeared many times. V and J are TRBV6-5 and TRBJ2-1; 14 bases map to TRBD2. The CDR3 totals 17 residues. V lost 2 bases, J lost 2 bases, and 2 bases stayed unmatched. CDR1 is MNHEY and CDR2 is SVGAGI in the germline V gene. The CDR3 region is CASSYRLAGGPYNEQFF. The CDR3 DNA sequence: TGTGCCAGCAGTTACAGACTAGCGGGAGGGCCCTACAATGAGCAGTTCTTC.

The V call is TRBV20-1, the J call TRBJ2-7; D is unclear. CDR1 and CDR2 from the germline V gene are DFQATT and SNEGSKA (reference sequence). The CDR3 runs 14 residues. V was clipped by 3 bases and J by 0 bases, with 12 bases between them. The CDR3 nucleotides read TGCAGTGCTAGTGGCCTTGGCCTCTCCTACGAGCAGTACTTC. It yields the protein CSASGLGLSYEQYF.

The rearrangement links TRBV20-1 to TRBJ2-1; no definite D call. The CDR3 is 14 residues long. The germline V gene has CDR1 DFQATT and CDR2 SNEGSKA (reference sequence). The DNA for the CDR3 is TGCAGCCATTCCCCACGGAGCTCCTACAATGAGCAGTTCTTC. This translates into CSHSPRSSYNEQFF.

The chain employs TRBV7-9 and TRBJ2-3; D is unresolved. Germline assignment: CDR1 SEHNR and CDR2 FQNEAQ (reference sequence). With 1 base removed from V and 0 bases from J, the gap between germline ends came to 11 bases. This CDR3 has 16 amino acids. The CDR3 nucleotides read TGTGCCAGCAGCTTAGGAGGCAGGTTGAGCACAGATACGCAGTATTTT. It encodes CASSLGGRLSTDTQYF.

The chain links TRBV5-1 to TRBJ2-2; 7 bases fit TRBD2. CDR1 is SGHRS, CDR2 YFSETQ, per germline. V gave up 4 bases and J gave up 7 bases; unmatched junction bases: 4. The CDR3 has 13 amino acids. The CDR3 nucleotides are TGCGCCAGCAGCCAGCGGGAAAGCGGGGAGCTGTTTTTT. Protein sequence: CASSQRESGELFF.

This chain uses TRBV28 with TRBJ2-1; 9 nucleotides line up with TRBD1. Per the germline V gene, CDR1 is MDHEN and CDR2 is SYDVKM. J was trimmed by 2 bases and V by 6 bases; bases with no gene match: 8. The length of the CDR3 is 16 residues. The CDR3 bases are TGTGCCAGCAGGCCCCCGGGACAGGGACCCTACAATGAGCAGTTCTTC. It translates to CASRPPGQGPYNEQFF.

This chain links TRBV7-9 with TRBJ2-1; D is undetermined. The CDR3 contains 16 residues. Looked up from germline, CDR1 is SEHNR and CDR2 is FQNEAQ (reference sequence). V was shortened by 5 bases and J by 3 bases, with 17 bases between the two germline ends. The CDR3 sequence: CASSDTDTGFYNEQFF. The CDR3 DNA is TGTGCCAGCAGCGATACCGATACCGGATTCTACAATGAGCAGTTCTTC.

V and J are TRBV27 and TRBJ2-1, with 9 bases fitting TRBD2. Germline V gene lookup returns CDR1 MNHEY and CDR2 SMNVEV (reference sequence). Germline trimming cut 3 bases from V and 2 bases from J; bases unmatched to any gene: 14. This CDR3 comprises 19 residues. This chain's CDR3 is CASSFTPLSGSTAYNEQFF. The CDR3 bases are TGTGCCAGCAGTTTCACCCCACTTAGCGGGAGTACCGCCTACAATGAGCAGTTCTTC.

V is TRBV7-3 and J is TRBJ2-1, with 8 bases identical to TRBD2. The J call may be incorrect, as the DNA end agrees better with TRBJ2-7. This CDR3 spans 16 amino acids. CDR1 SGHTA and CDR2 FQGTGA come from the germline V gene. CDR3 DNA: TGTGCCAGCAGCTACTCCAGCGGGGGCTCCTACAATGAGCAGTACTTC. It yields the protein CASSYSSGGSYNEQYF.

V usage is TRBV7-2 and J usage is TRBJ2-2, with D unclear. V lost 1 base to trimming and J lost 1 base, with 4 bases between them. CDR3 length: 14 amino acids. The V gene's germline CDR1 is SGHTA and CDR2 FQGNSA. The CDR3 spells CASSLDVNTGELFF. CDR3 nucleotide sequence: TGTGCCAGCAGCTTAGACGTGAACACCGGGGAGCTGTTTTTT. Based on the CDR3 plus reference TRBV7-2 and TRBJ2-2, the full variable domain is GAGVSQSPSNKVTEKGKDVELRCDPISGHTALYWYRQSLGQGLEFLIYFQGNSAPDKSGLPSDRFSAERTGGSVSTLTIQRTQQEDSAVYLCASSLDVNTGELFFGEGSRLTVL.